This T cell receptor beta chain was sequenced for a study of blood T cell repertoires in COVID-19. The V gene's germline CDR1 is SNHLY and CDR2 FYNNEI. V gave up 2 bases and J gave up 8 bases, with 12 bases separating them. This CDR3 is 13 amino acids long. Here immunoSEQ multiplex PCR was the method, and the copy in TCRdb shows in-frame clones only, minus some. This sample has 400,000 to 450,000 clones, with around 90% found just once. What was sequenced was peripheral blood. The clonotype comes from a man aged 18-30 years with COVID-19, enrolled during active disease. The chain joins TRBV2 to TRBJ1-1; possibly TRBD1 for D (5 bases). This CDR3 is CASSETYRSEAFF. In nucleotides, the CDR3 is TGTGCCAGCAGTGAAACTTACAGGTCGGAAGCTTTCTTT.